This T cell receptor (beta chain) was identified in a study of blood T cell repertoires in COVID-19. Across the whole study: Spain, Italy and the United States supplied samples that represented acute and convalescent COVID-19. The analysed material was cDNA or gDNA that came from T cells, B-cell-depleted T cells, or PBMCs.

With 2 bases clipped from V and 2 bases from J, the junction kept 1 base outside the gene matches. The CDR3 totals 14 residues. The germline V gene has CDR1 SGHKS and CDR2 YYEKEE (reference sequence). Original handling: Reference gene primer amplification gave nucleated cell count estimates. Assay used: immunoSEQ multiplex PCR; TCRdb lists only in-frame clones, some missing. V and J calls and clone size are those listed in that table; D and trimming were worked out from the DNA. The data contain around 100,000 clones, about 87% of them seen just once; the ten biggest clones take up around 20%. The receptor was isolated from a human donor in a cohort sampled during active COVID-19. The sequenced sample was peripheral blood. The chain recombines TRBV5-5 with TRBJ1-2; 9 bases are shared with TRBD1. DNA of the CDR3: TGTGCCAGCAGCTTTACAGGGGGCAACTATGGCTACACCTTC. It translates to CASSFTGGNYGYTF.